This record concerns one T cell receptor (beta chain) sequence. This record comes from a study of blood T cells in healthy people across ages. CDR3 size: 16 residues. Germline V gene sequence: CDR1 SGHTA, CDR2 FQGNSA. Trimming stripped 5 bases from V and 2 bases from J, with 17 bases between. It was with a sample-barcoded 5' primer and a J-beta primer mix that a second PCR of roughly 6 to 11 cycles was run. Unique molecular identifiers of 12 random nucleotides labeled each cDNA. Using its own MiXCR run on the 5' RACE reads, TCRdb lists one record per CDR3 protein. The sample has 650,000 to 800,000 distinct CDR3 sequences, roughly 44% seen once; the top ten hold approximately 19%.

The V gene is TRBV7-2, the J gene TRBJ2-3, with a possible D match to TRBD1 (6 bases). The sequence was collected from a man in his 60s in good health. The sample was blood. CDR3 sequence: CASSGQTARYTDTQYF. DNA of the CDR3: TGTGCCAGCAGCGGACAGACAGCAAGATACACAGATACGCAGTATTTT.